Given below is one T cell receptor (beta chain) in context. Its antigen remains unidentified. These data belong to a study of cytomegalovirus exposure and HLA in healthy donors. General study findings and limits: The study recorded 150 to 200 TCR beta chains that were cytomegalovirus-associated. Cytomegalovirus status was reportedly diagnosed by the classifier with high specificity and sensitivity. In vitro testing confirmed a few CMV-associated chains as specific for CMV antigens. The dataset shows that most TCR sequences were rare, while some public TCRs occurred in many donors.

Some clones are missing from TCRdb's copy, which holds only in-frame ones; the method was immunoSEQ multiplex PCR. The sample lists fewer than 85,000 clones, approximately 90% occurring once. The germline V gene encodes CDR1 MNHNS and CDR2 SASEGT. The CDR3 is 17 residues long. V gave up 0 bases and J gave up 7 bases; unmatched junction bases: 11. This TCR derives from a woman aged 18-29 years in good health and CMV-seropositive. Sequenced input: PBMCs. V is TRBV6-1 and J is TRBJ2-7, with TRBD1 matching 11 bases. The CDR3 here is CASSEAQWTGGPWEQYF. The DNA for the CDR3 is TGTGCCAGCAGTGAAGCGCAATGGACAGGGGGCCCCTGGGAGCAGTACTTC.